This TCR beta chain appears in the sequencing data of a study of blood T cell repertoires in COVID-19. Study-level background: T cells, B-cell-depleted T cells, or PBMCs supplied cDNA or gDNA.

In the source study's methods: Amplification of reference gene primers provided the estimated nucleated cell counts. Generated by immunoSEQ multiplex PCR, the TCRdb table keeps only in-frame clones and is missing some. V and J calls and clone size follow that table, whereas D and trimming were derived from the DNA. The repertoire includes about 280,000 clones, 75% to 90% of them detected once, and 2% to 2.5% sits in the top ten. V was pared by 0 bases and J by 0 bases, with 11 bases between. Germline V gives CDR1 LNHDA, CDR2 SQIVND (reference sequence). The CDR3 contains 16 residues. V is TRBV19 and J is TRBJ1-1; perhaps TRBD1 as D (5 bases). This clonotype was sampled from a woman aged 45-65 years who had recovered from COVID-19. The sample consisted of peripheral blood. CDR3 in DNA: TGTGCCAGTAGTATAGATGGGGGGGATCTGAACACTGAAGCTTTCTTT. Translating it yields CASSIDGGDLNTEAFF.